A single T cell receptor beta chain is shown here with its context. Its antigen is currently unknown. This sample is drawn from a study of T cell responses to AZD1222 COVID-19 vaccine. Notes on the study in general: It was only a handful of AZD1222 recipients who were seropositive at baseline. Most donors were white British, females outnumbered males, and clonal diversity was possibly underestimated.

Profiled with immunoSEQ multiplex PCR; TCRdb holds only in-frame clones, not every one. The sample carries 95,000 to 100,000 clones, 85% to 90% recorded once. Here the sequenced sample was peripheral blood, taken 28 days after the second AZD1222 dose. This TCR derives from an adult who received the AZD1222 COVID-19 vaccine.

This CDR3 is CASSQPTGWHTGELFF. The DNA of the CDR3 is TGTGCCAGCAGCCAACCGACAGGGTGGCACACCGGGGAGCTGTTTTTT. The V and J genes are TRBV11-2 and TRBJ2-2, with TRBD1 matching 7 bases. This CDR3 has 16 amino acids. Looked up from germline, CDR1 is SGHAT and CDR2 is FQNNGV. Germline trimming cut 5 bases from V and 3 bases from J; bases unmatched to any gene: 9.